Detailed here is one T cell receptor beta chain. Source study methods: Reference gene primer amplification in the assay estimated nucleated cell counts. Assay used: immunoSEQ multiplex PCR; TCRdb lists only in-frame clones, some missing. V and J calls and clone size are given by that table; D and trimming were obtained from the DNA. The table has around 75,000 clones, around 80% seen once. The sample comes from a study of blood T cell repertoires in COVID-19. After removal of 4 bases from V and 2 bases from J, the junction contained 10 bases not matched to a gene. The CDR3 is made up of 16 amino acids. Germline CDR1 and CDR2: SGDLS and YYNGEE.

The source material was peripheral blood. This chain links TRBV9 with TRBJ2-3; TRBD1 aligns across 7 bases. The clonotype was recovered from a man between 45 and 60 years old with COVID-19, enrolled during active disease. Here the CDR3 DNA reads TGTGCCAGCAGCCCTATGACAGGGATCCACACAGATACGCAGTATTTT. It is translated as CASSPMTGIHTDTQYF.